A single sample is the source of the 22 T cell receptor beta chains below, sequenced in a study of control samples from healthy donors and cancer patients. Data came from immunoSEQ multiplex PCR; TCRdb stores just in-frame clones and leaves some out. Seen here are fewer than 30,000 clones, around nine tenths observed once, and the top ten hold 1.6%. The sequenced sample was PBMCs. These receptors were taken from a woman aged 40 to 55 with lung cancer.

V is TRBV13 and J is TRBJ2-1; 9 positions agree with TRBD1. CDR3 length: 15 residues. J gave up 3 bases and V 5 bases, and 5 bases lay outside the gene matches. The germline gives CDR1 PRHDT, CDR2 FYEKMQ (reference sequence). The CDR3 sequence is CASSTRDRDYNEQFF. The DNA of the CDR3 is TGTGCCAGCAGCACCAGGGACAGGGACTACAATGAGCAGTTCTTC.

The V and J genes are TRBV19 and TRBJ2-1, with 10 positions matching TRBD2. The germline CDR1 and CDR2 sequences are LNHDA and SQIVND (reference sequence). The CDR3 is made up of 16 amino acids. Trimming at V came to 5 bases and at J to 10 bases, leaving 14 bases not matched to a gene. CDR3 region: CASSLWIAGGGGEQFF. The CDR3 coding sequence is TGTGCCAGTAGTCTTTGGATAGCGGGGGGCGGCGGAGAGCAGTTCTTC.

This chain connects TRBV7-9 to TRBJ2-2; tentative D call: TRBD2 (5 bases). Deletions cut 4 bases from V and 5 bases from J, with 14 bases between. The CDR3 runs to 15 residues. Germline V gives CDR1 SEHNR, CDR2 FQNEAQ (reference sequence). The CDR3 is CASSYWIGGTGELFF. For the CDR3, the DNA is TGTGCCAGCAGCTACTGGATAGGAGGTACCGGGGAGCTGTTTTTT. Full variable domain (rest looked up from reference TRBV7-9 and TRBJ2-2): DTGVSQNPRHKITKRGQNVTFRCDPISEHNRLYWYRQTLGQGPEFLTYFQNEAQLEKSRLLSDRFSAERPKGSFSTLEIQRTEQGDSAMYLCASSYWIGGTGELFFGEGSRLTVL.

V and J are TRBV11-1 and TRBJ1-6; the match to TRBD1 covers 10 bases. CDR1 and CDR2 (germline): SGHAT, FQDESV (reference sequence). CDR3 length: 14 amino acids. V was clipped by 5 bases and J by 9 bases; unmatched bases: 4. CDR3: CASSLRDRGSPLHF. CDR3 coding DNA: TGTGCCAGCAGCCTAAGGGACAGGGGTTCACCCCTCCACTTT. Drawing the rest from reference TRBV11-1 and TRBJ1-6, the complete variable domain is EAEVAQSPRYKITEKSQAVAFWCDPISGHATLYWYRQILGQGPELLVQFQDESVVDDSQLPKDRFSAERLKGVDSTLKIQPAELGDSAMYLCASSLRDRGSPLHFGNGTRLTVT.

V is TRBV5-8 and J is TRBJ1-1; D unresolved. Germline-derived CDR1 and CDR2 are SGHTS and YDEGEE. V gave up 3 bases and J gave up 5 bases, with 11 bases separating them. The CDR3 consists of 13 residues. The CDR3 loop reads CASSSRGVTEAFF. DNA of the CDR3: TGTGCCAGCAGCTCCCGCGGTGTTACTGAAGCTTTCTTT.

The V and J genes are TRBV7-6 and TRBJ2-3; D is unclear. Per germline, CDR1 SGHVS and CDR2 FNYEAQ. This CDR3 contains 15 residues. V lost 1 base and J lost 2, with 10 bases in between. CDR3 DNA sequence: TGTGCCAGCAGCTTAGGGGTCGAAGCCACAGATACGCAGTATTTT. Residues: CASSLGVEATDTQYF.

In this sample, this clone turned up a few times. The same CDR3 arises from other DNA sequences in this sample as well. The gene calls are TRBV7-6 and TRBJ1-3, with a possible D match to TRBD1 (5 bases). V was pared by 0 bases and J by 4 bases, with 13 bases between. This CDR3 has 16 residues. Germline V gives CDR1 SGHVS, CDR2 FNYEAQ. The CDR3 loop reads CASSLAGRGPGNTIYF. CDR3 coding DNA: TGTGCCAGCAGCTTAGCGGGGAGGGGTCCGGGAAACACCATATATTTT.

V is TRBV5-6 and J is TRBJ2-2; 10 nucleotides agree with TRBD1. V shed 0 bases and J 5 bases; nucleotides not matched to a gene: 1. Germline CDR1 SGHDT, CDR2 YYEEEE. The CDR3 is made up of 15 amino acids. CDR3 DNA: TGTGCCAGCAGCTTGGGGACAGGGGGAACCGGGGAGCTGTTTTTT. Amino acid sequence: CASSLGTGGTGELFF.

CDR3 sequence (DNA): TGTGCCAGCAGTTACTCGGAACATCGCTCCTACGAGCAGTACTTC. Translated: CASSYSEHRSYEQYF. J is TRBJ2-7 and V is TRBV6-6; D is unclear. Deletions cut 0 bases from V and 0 bases from J, with 9 bases between. Germline V gene sequence: CDR1 MNHNY, CDR2 SVGAGI (reference sequence). The CDR3 extends over 15 amino acids.

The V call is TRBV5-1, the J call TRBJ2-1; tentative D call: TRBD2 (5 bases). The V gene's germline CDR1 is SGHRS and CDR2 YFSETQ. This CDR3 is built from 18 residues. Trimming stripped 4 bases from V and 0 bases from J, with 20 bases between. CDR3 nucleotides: TGCGCCAGCAGCCCCCAGGCAGGACTCGCCTCCTCCTACAATGAGCAGTTCTTC. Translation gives CASSPQAGLASSYNEQFF.

The DNA for the CDR3 is TGTGCCAGCAGTGAAAGTAGGGGGGGATTCCAAGAGACCCAGTACTTC. Its protein product is CASSESRGGFQETQYF. This chain connects TRBV6-1 to TRBJ2-5, with D possibly being TRBD2 (7 bases). CDR3 size: 16 residues. The germline CDR1 and CDR2 sequences are MNHNS and SASEGT. Deletions cut 2 bases from V and 1 base from J, with 14 bases between.

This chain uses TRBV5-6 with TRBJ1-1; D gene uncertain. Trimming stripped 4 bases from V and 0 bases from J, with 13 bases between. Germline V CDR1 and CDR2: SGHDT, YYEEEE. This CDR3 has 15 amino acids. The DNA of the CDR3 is TGTGCCAGCAGCGCATGGAGGCGGATGAACACTGAAGCTTTCTTT. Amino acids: CASSAWRRMNTEAFF.

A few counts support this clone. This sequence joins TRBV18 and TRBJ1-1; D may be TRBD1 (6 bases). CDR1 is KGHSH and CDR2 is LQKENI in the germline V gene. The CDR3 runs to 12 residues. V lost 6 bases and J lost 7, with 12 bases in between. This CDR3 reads CASSPIQGEAFF. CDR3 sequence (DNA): TGTGCCAGCTCGCCTATACAGGGTGAAGCTTTCTTT. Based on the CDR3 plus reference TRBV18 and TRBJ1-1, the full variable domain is NAGVMQNPRHLVRRRGQEARLRCSPMKGHSHVYWYRQLPEEGLKFMVYLQKENIIDESGMPKERFSAEFPKEGPSILRIQQVVRGDSAAYFCASSPIQGEAFFGQGTRLTVV.

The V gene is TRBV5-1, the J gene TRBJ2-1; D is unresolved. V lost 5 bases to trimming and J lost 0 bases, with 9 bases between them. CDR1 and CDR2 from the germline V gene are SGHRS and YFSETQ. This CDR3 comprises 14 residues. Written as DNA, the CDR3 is TGCGCCAGCAGGGACGGAAGCTCCTACAATGAGCAGTTCTTC. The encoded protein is CASRDGSSYNEQFF.

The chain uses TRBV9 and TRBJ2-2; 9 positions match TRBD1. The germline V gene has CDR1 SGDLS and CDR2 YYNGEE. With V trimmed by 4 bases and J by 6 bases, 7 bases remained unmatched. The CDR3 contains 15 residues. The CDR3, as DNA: TGTGCCAGCAGCCCCCAGGACAGGGGTCCCGGGGAGCTGTTTTTT. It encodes CASSPQDRGPGELFF.

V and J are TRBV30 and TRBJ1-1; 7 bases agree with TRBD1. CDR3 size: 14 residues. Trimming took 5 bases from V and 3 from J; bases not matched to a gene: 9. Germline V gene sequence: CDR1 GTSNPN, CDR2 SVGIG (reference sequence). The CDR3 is CAWAKNRGHTEAFF. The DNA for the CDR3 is TGTGCCTGGGCTAAAAATAGGGGGCACACTGAAGCTTTCTTT.

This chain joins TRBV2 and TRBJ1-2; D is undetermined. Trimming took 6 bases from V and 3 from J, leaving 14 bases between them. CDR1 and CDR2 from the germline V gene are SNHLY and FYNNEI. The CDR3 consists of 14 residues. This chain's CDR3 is CASRPDPLYYGYTF. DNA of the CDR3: TGTGCCAGCAGGCCTGATCCCCTTTACTATGGCTACACCTTC.

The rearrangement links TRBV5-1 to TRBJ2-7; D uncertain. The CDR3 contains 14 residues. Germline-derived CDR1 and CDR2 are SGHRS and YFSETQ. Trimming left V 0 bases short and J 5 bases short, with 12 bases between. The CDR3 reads CASSLEVRSNEQYF. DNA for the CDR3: TGCGCCAGCAGCTTGGAGGTGAGGTCCAACGAGCAGTACTTC.

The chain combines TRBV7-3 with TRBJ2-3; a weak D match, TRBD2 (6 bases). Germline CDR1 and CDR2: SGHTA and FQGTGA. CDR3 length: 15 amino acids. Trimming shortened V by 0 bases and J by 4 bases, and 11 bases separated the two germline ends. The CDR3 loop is CASSLTGGAPDTQYF. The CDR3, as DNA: TGTGCCAGCAGCTTAACTGGCGGGGCCCCAGATACGCAGTATTTT.

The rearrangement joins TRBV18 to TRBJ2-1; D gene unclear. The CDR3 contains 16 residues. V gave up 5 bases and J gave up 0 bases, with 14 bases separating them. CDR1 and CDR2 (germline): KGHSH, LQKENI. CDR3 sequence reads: CASSGPGTSSYNEQFF. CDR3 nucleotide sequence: TGTGCCAGCTCAGGGCCAGGAACGAGCTCCTACAATGAGCAGTTCTTC.

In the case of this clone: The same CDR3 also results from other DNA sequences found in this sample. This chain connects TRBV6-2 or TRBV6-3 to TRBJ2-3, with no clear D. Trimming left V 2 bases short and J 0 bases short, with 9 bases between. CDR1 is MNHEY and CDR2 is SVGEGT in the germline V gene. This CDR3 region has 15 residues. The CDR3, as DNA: TGTGCCAGCAGTTACACCGACTCTAGCACAGATACGCAGTATTTT. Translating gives CASSYTDSSTDTQYF.

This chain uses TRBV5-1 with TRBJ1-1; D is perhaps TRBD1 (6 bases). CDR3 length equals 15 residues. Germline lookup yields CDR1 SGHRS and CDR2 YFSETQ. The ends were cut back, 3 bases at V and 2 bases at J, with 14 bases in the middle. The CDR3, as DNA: TGCGCCAGCAGCTCTCGAGGGGGTTCCAACACTGAAGCTTTCTTT. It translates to CASSSRGGSNTEAFF.